The next 5 T cell receptor beta chains were all read from a single sample in a study of control samples from healthy donors and cancer patients. Measured with immunoSEQ multiplex PCR; TCRdb has only the in-frame clones, and not every one. The sample consists of tens of thousands of clones, around 89% of them appearing once. Sequenced: blood. Receptors originate from a man between 50 and 59 years old in good health.

The chain uses TRBV10-3 and TRBJ1-5; D gene ambiguous. Germline V gene sequence: CDR1 ENHRY, CDR2 SYGVKD. V gave up 6 bases and J gave up 0 bases, with 9 bases separating them. The length of the CDR3 is 14 residues. CDR3 DNA sequence: TGTGCCATCAGCCCCGACGGTAGCAATCAGCCCCAGCATTTT. It encodes CAISPDGSNQPQHF.

This sequence joins TRBV5-1 and TRBJ2-7; D not resolved. Germline V gene sequence: CDR1 SGHRS, CDR2 YFSETQ. Trimming took off 0 bases at V and 4 bases at J, with 11 bases between the two ends. CDR3 length: 14 residues. This CDR3 is CASSLDVVDYEQYF. Here the CDR3 DNA reads TGCGCCAGCAGCTTGGATGTCGTGGATTACGAGCAGTACTTC.

The CDR3 spells CASSPWNTIYF. The CDR3 DNA sequence: TGTGCCAGCAGTCCCTGGAACACCATATATTTT. The rearrangement uses TRBV6-2 or TRBV6-3 and TRBJ1-3; D is unresolved. The CDR3 spans 11 residues. Trimming left V 5 bases short and J 7 bases short, with 6 bases between. CDR1 and CDR2 (germline): MNHEY, SVGEGT.

This rearrangement joins TRBV6-5 to TRBJ2-7, with TRBD1 as a possible D gene (6 bases). The CDR3 totals 12 residues. The germline gives CDR1 MNHEY, CDR2 SVGAGI. The CDR3 spells CATGQSSYEQYF. The CDR3 DNA follows: TGTGCGACCGGACAGAGCTCCTACGAGCAGTACTTC.

The gene calls are TRBV7-9 and TRBJ1-6, with TRBD1 identical over 9 bases. CDR1 and CDR2 from the germline V gene are SEHNR and FQNEAQ (reference sequence). This CDR3 spans 18 amino acids. After removal of 4 bases from V and 1 base from J, the junction contained 8 bases not matched to a gene. The CDR3 sequence is CASSSSDRGGSYNSPLHF. The CDR3 nucleotides are TGTGCCAGCAGCTCGTCGGACAGGGGAGGTTCCTATAATTCACCCCTCCACTTT.